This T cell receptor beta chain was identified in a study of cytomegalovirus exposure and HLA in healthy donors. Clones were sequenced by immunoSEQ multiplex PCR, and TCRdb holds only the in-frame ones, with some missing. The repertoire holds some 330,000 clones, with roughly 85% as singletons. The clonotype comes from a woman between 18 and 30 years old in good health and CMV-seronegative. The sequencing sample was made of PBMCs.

The CDR3 DNA reads as TGTGCCAGTCTTGGGACAAGTGGGAGCAATCAGCCCCAGCATTTT. This gives the protein CASLGTSGSNQPQHF. The chain combines TRBV2 with TRBJ1-5; possibly TRBD1 for D (6 bases). V was pared by 9 bases and J by 1 base, with 16 bases between. This CDR3 has 15 residues. In germline, CDR1 is SNHLY, CDR2 FYNNEI.